Each of the 21 T cell receptor beta chains below was sequenced from the same sample in a study of tumor T cells in aggressive B-cell lymphoma. Assay: immunoSEQ multiplex PCR; the TCRdb copy retains only in-frame clones and omits some. The table includes fewer than 3,500 clones, about 94% detected once. The sequenced material came from tumor tissue. Receptors were obtained from an adult with diffuse large B cell lymphoma.

Details on this clone: Other DNA sequences in the sample encode the same CDR3. The chain carries TRBV7-2 and TRBJ1-2, with unresolved D. Trimming left V 5 bases short and J 3 bases short, with 10 bases between. Germline values: CDR1 SGHTA, CDR2 FQGNSA. The CDR3 totals 13 residues. Written as DNA, the CDR3 is TGTGCCAGCAGCCCAAGCGCAGACTATGGCTACACCTTC. Its translation is CASSPSADYGYTF.

The CDR3 region is CASPRRQGATYGYTF. CDR3 nucleotide sequence: TGTGCCAGCCCTCGGAGACAGGGAGCAACCTATGGCTACACCTTC. The chain employs TRBV2 and TRBJ1-2; 7 nucleotides agree with TRBD1. CDR1 SNHLY and CDR2 FYNNEI come from the germline V gene. Unmatched junction bases numbered 13, after V lost 8 bases and J lost 4 bases. The CDR3 runs 15 residues.

V gene TRBV15 combines with J gene TRBJ1-2, with 7 bases matching TRBD1. The CDR3 runs to 13 residues. Germline-derived CDR1 and CDR2 are LNHNV and YYDKDF (reference sequence). V trimming: 5 bases; J trimming: 4 bases; junction bases outside the gene matches: 4. The CDR3 region is CATSGGTAYGYTF. DNA of the CDR3: TGTGCCACCAGCGGGGGGACAGCCTATGGCTACACCTTC.

This chain joins TRBV19 and TRBJ2-2; 7 bases agree with TRBD2. The ends lost 7 bases at V and 6 bases at J; junction bases unmatched: 8. The CDR3 length is 14 residues. Germline values: CDR1 LNHDA, CDR2 SQIVND (reference sequence). CDR3 nucleotides: TGTGCCAGTAATATGGGCGGGGGAGCCGGGGAGCTGTTTTTT. It yields the protein CASNMGGGAGELFF. The variable domain in full, with the rest retrieved from reference TRBV19 and TRBJ2-2, is DGGITQSPKYLFRKEGQNVTLSCEQNLNHDAMYWYRQDPGQGLRLIYYSQIVNDFQKGDIAEGYSVSREKKESFPLTVTSAQKNPTAFYLCASNMGGGAGELFFGEGSRLTVL.

Note on this clone: A read error may produce the germline difference seen at one junction end. This sequence joins TRBV7-2 and TRBJ2-1, with 12 bases matching TRBD2. CDR3 length equals 14 residues. Germline V gene sequence: CDR1 SGHTA, CDR2 FQGNSA. CDR3 loop: CASSLAGGPDEQFF. CDR3 bases: TGTGCCAGCAGCCTAGCGGGAGGGCCGGATGAGCAGTTCTTC.

This chain uses TRBV6-1 with TRBJ2-7, with TRBD1 matching 7 bases. This CDR3 has 13 residues. The junction had 5 bases not matched to a gene; V was cut back by 7 bases and J by 2 bases. Germline V CDR1 and CDR2: MNHNS, SASEGT. CDR3 nucleotide sequence: TGTGCCAGCATAAGAACAGGGGCCTACGAGCAGTACTTC. It translates to CASIRTGAYEQYF.

The CDR3 DNA is TGTGCCAGCACTACAGGGCCTGGGGCTTTCTTT. It specifies CASTTGPGAFF. The rearrangement joins TRBV2 to TRBJ1-1; D is perhaps TRBD1 (6 bases). The CDR3 has 11 residues. V dropped 7 bases and J dropped 11 bases, with 14 bases sitting between them. CDR1 and CDR2 (germline): SNHLY, FYNNEI.

The chain couples TRBV27 to TRBJ2-1; 9 nucleotides agree with TRBD1. Germline CDR1 MNHEY, CDR2 SMNVEV (reference sequence). The J segment lost 10 bases and the V segment lost 5 bases, leaving 6 bases of the junction unmatched. The CDR3 sequence is 13 residues long. CDR3 region: CASSPQGAGEQFF. CDR3 DNA: TGTGCCAGCAGTCCACAGGGGGCAGGGGAGCAGTTCTTC.

Comments on this clone: One junction end disagrees with the germline gene, perhaps due to a read error. The same CDR3 also results from other DNA sequences found in this sample. This chain joins TRBV30 and TRBJ1-1; 8 positions match TRBD1. The CDR3 runs 14 residues. CDR1 GTSNPN and CDR2 SVGIG come from the germline V gene (reference sequence). This CDR3 reads CAWSRPDRDSEAFF. As DNA, the CDR3 is TGTGCCTGGAGTAGACCGGACAGGGATTCTGAAGCCTTCTTT.

Comments on this clone: The junction and the germline gene differ at one end; a read error may be behind it. The CDR3 is CASSLEGVYGYIF. The CDR3 DNA reads as TGTGCCAGCAGCTTGGAGGGGGTCTATGGCTACATCTTC. This rearrangement joins TRBV5-4 to TRBJ1-2, with TRBD1 as a possible D gene (6 bases). Germline CDR1 is SGHNT and CDR2 is YYREEE (reference sequence). The CDR3 spans 13 residues.

The V gene is TRBV4-1, the J gene TRBJ1-2, with D unresolved. Germline CDR1 reads MGHRA; CDR2 reads YSYEKL. CDR3 length: 14 residues. Trimming cost V 0 bases and J 2 bases, with 7 bases left between them. The CDR3: CASSQDGRNYGYTF. CDR3 sequence (DNA): TGCGCCAGCAGCCAAGATGGCAGGAACTATGGCTACACCTTC.

The CDR3 region is CASSPVTGGETQYF. In DNA, the CDR3 is TGTGCCAGCTCACCAGTGACAGGGGGAGAGACCCAGTACTTC. The V call is TRBV18, the J call TRBJ2-5; 9 bases fit TRBD1. The J segment lost 4 bases and the V segment lost 2 bases, leaving 2 bases of the junction unmatched. Germline lookup yields CDR1 KGHSH and CDR2 LQKENI. The CDR3 covers 14 residues.

The V gene is TRBV11-2, the J gene TRBJ2-1, with 9 bases that match TRBD2. The junction had 9 bases not matched to a gene; V was cut back by 5 bases and J by 10 bases. CDR3 size: 14 residues. Germline V lookup: CDR1 SGHAT, CDR2 FQNNGV. CDR3 nucleotide sequence: TGTGCCAGCAGCACCCGGACTAGCGCCACCGAGCAGTTCTTC. Its translation is CASSTRTSATEQFF. The whole variable domain, filled in from reference TRBV11-2 and TRBJ2-1, reads EAGVAQSPRYKIIEKRQSVAFWCNPISGHATLYWYQQILGQGPKLLIQFQNNGVVDDSQLPKDRFSAERLKGVDSTLKIQPAKLEDSAVYLCASSTRTSATEQFFGPGTRLTVL.

In DNA form, the CDR3 reads TGTGCCAGCAGCTTAGCCTCTACAGACACAGATACGCAGTATTTT. Its protein is CASSLASTDTDTQYF. The V and J genes are TRBV11-2 and TRBJ2-3; no reliable D call. The V and J ends lost 1 base and 2 bases respectively, with 10 bases between them. This CDR3 contains 15 residues. Looked up from germline, CDR1 is SGHAT and CDR2 is FQNNGV. Complete variable domain (other parts from reference TRBV11-2 and TRBJ2-3): EAGVAQSPRYKIIEKRQSVAFWCNPISGHATLYWYQQILGQGPKLLIQFQNNGVVDDSQLPKDRFSAERLKGVDSTLKIQPAKLEDSAVYLCASSLASTDTDTQYFGPGTRLTVL.

This rearrangement joins TRBV18 to TRBJ1-5; weak D call: TRBD1 (5 bases). This CDR3 comprises 12 residues. V gave up 5 bases and J gave up 5 bases, with 7 bases separating them. Germline V gives CDR1 KGHSH, CDR2 LQKENI. The CDR3 DNA follows: TGTGCCAGCTCATCCAGGGATCAGCCCCAGCATTTT. Its translation: CASSSRDQPQHF.

The DNA for the CDR3 is TGTGCCAGCAGCTGGGGACAGGGAGACGGCTATGGCTACACCTTC. Its translation: CASSWGQGDGYGYTF. This rearrangement joins TRBV5-8 to TRBJ1-2, with TRBD1 identical over 9 bases. Germline V lookup: CDR1 SGHTS, CDR2 YDEGEE. The CDR3 runs to 15 residues. Trimming removed 3 bases from V and 4 bases from J; junction bases left unmatched: 7.

The CDR3 sequence: CASSLRQLADTYEQYF. In DNA form, the CDR3 reads TGTGCCAGCAGCTTACGTCAGCTAGCGGACACCTACGAGCAGTACTTC. V usage is TRBV11-2 and J usage is TRBJ2-7, with TRBD2 matching over 7 bases. The junction had 9 bases not matched to a gene; V was cut back by 2 bases and J by 2 bases. This CDR3 is built from 16 residues. Per germline, CDR1 SGHAT and CDR2 FQNNGV.

This clone has only one observation. The gene calls are TRBV4-1 and TRBJ1-1; 11 bases agree with TRBD1. V trimming: 0 bases; J trimming: 5 bases; junction bases outside the gene matches: 5. CDR1 is MGHRA, CDR2 YSYEKL, per germline. The CDR3 totals 16 residues. The DNA for the CDR3 is TGCGCCAGCAGCCAAGATGGGGGACAGGGGGAAACTGAAGCTTTCTTT. This codes for CASSQDGGQGETEAFF.

This clone was seen more than once but under ten times. The rearrangement uses TRBV6-1 and TRBJ2-1, with a weak D call TRBD2 (6 bases). V gave up 7 bases and J gave up 6 bases, with 10 bases separating them. The CDR3 extends over 12 amino acids. Germline assignment: CDR1 MNHNS and CDR2 SASEGT. The DNA of the CDR3 is TGTGCCAGCACGGTGACTAGCAATGAGCAGTTCTTC. This translates into CASTVTSNEQFF.

As regards this clone: Other DNA sequences in this specimen translate into the identical CDR3. The chain is built from TRBV30 and TRBJ1-1, with 7 bases that match TRBD1. V lost 2 bases, J lost 1 base, and 4 bases stayed unmatched. The V gene's germline CDR1 is GTSNPN and CDR2 SVGIG (reference sequence). CDR3 size: 14 residues. CDR3 sequence (DNA): TGTGCCTGGAGTCTTCGGGACAGGAACACTGAAGCTTTCTTT. As protein: CAWSLRDRNTEAFF.

V usage is TRBV4-2 and J usage is TRBJ2-2; possible D gene TRBD1, 6 bases. Germline V gene sequence: CDR1 LGHNA, CDR2 YNFKEQ. Trimming took 0 bases from V and 1 from J, leaving 9 bases between them. The CDR3 is made up of 16 amino acids. DNA for the CDR3: TGTGCCAGCAGCCAAGATAAGGACAGGAACACCGGGGAGCTGTTTTTT. Residues: CASSQDKDRNTGELFF.